Listed below are T cell receptor beta chains from one sample, sequenced in a study of technical replicates of blood from a handful of donors. Data came from immunoSEQ multiplex PCR; TCRdb stores just in-frame clones and leaves some out. The table records about 80,000 clones, about 96% of them present only once. Input material: T cells isolated from PBMCs. These receptors all stem from a human donor in good health. Both conserved end residues are part of each CDR3. Each record gives: clone size, V gene, D gene, J gene, CDR3 protein, CDR3 DNA. The D gene is left open where the match is weak. Size tells how often a clone was seen (once, few, many) or the class of an expanded clone, and some rows leave it out.

>.|TRBV6-5|.|TRBJ1-2
CASSRGGADNYGYTF
TGTGCCAGCAGTCGGGGGGGGGCGGATAACTATGGCTACACCTTC
>.|TRBV7-8|TRBD2|TRBJ2-1
CASSFPSGRLGSNEQFF
TGTGCCAGCAGCTTTCCTAGCGGGAGGCTAGGCTCCAATGAGCAGTTCTTC
>.|TRBV6-1|.|TRBJ1-3
CASSAPGNTIYF
TGTGCCAGCAGTGCTCCTGGAAACACCATATATTTT
>.|TRBV5-4|.|TRBJ2-7
CASSLVQDPYEQYF
TGTGCCAGCAGCTTGGTACAGGACCCCTACGAGCAGTACTTC
>.|TRBV7-3|.|TRBJ2-1
CASSHIAGRDNEQFF
TGTGCCAGCAGTCACATCGCGGGGAGAGACAATGAGCAGTTCTTC
>.|TRBV5-1|.|TRBJ2-1
CASSTGSDNEQFF
TGCGCCAGCAGTACAGGGTCCGACAATGAGCAGTTCTTC
>.|TRBV28|.|TRBJ2-3
CASSFVAGLSTDTQYF
TGTGCCAGCAGTTTTGTGGCCGGGTTGAGCACAGATACGCAGTATTTT
>.|TRBV30|TRBD2|TRBJ2-3
CAWSTVAGTLGYTDTQYF
TGTGCCTGGAGTACAGTAGCGGGTACCCTGGGGTACACAGATACGCAGTATTTT
>.|TRBV6-5|.|TRBJ1-1
CASSFRAGTEAFF
TGTGCCAGCAGTTTCAGGGCGGGAACTGAAGCTTTCTTT
>.|TRBV27|.|TRBJ2-2
CASSRDRNPNTGELFF
TGTGCCAGCAGCCGAGACAGAAATCCGAACACCGGGGAGCTGTTTTTT
>.|TRBV27|TRBD1|TRBJ2-7
CASSLGTGFIPYEQYF
TGTGCCAGCAGTCTGGGGACAGGTTTTATTCCCTACGAGCAGTACTTC
>once|TRBV27|TRBD1|TRBJ1-1
CASSRGQGLGDEAFF
TGTGCCAGCAGTCGAGGACAGGGTCTTGGTGATGAAGCTTTCTTT
>.|TRBV5-4|TRBD2|TRBJ2-3
CASSLALSGRFETDTQYF
TGTGCCAGCAGCTTGGCCCTAAGCGGGAGATTTGAAACAGATACGCAGTATTTT
>.|TRBV4-3|TRBD1|TRBJ2-3
CASSQDLGQGATDTQYF
TGCGCCAGCAGCCAAGATCTCGGACAGGGGGCGACAGATACGCAGTATTTT
>.|TRBV6-5|.|TRBJ1-1
CASSYGEDTEAFF
TGTGCCAGCAGTTACGGGGAGGACACTGAAGCTTTCTTT
>.|TRBV30|.|TRBJ1-1
CAWRRRGVSNTEAFF
TGTGCCTGGAGACGCCGCGGAGTCTCGAACACTGAAGCTTTCTTT
>.|TRBV10-3|.|TRBJ2-7
CAISDEADSYEQYF
TGTGCCATCAGTGATGAGGCGGATTCCTACGAGCAGTACTTC
>.|TRBV10-2|.|TRBJ2-7
CASSGQAYEQYF
TGCGCCAGCAGTGGGCAGGCCTACGAGCAGTACTTC
>.|TRBV29-1|.|TRBJ1-1
CSVTRNTEAFF
TGCAGCGTTACGAGGAACACTGAAGCTTTCTTT
>.|TRBV5-8|TRBD1|TRBJ1-1
CASSHGTGNTEAFF
TGTGCCAGCAGTCACGGGACAGGCAACACTGAAGCTTTCTTT
>.|TRBV5-4|TRBD1|TRBJ2-3
CASRGQKDRGLPDTQYF
TGTGCCAGCAGGGGTCAAAAGGACAGGGGGCTGCCAGATACGCAGTATTTT
>few|TRBV13|.|TRBJ1-4
CASSSGWNEKLFF
TGTGCCAGCAGTTCGGGGTGGAATGAAAAACTGTTTTTT
>.|TRBV7-2|.|TRBJ1-2
CASRRAGGADGYTF
TGTGCCAGCAGACGTGCGGGGGGGGCAGATGGCTACACCTTC
>.|TRBV5-1|.|TRBJ2-1
CASSLGGQYQNNEQFF
TGCGCCAGCAGCTTGGGCGGACAGTACCAAAACAATGAGCAGTTCTTC
>.|TRBV4-1|.|TRBJ1-4
CASSQDRLGGEEKLFF
TGCGCCAGCAGCCAAGATCGTTTAGGGGGGGAAGAAAAACTGTTTTTT
>.|TRBV4-1|.|TRBJ2-5
CASSQDGGHRVETQYF
TGCGCCAGCAGCCAAGATGGGGGACATCGGGTGGAGACCCAGTACTTC
>.|TRBV30|.|TRBJ2-1
CAWSWQGSEQFF
TGTGCCTGGAGCTGGCAGGGGAGTGAGCAGTTCTTC
>once|TRBV2|TRBD2|TRBJ2-5
CASRLAGEETQYF
TGTGCCAGCAGGCTAGCGGGAGAAGAGACCCAGTACTTC
>.|TRBV14|TRBD2|TRBJ2-2
CASSQFSGRHGELFF
TGTGCCAGCAGCCAATTTAGCGGGAGGCACGGGGAGCTGTTTTTT
>once|TRBV14|.|TRBJ2-2
CASSQSRGAGELFF
TGTGCCAGCAGCCAAAGTAGGGGCGCCGGGGAGCTGTTTTTT
>.|TRBV18|.|TRBJ2-1
CASSPPAGRGRDEQFF
TGTGCCAGCTCACCACCGGCCGGGAGAGGTCGTGATGAGCAGTTCTTC
>.|TRBV25-1|TRBD1|TRBJ1-5
CASSAGTGFGQPQHF
TGTGCCAGCAGCGCCGGGACAGGGTTCGGTCAGCCCCAGCATTTT
>.|TRBV19|TRBD1|TRBJ2-1
CASLPGTGGANNEQFF
TGTGCCAGTTTACCCGGGACAGGGGGCGCAAACAATGAGCAGTTCTTC
>.|TRBV5-1|TRBD1|TRBJ1-1
CASSPRTGRQLNTEAFF
TGCGCCAGCAGCCCGAGGACAGGGCGCCAACTGAACACTGAAGCTTTCTTT
>.|TRBV5-1|TRBD1|TRBJ1-4
CASSLTGGNEKLFF
TGCGCCAGCAGCTTGACAGGGGGTAATGAAAAACTGTTTTTT
>.|TRBV6-6|TRBD1|TRBJ2-2
CASSYIGRGSSGELFF
TGTGCCAGCAGTTACATCGGCAGGGGGAGCTCCGGGGAGCTGTTTTTT
>.|TRBV30|.|TRBJ2-5
CAWSVLREETQYF
TGTGCCTGGAGTGTATTAAGAGAAGAGACCCAGTACTTC
>.|TRBV9|.|TRBJ2-1
CASSVGHGLINEQFF
TGTGCCAGCAGCGTTGGGCACGGACTGATCAATGAGCAGTTCTTC
>.|TRBV6-6|.|TRBJ1-1
CASSYSEGNTEAFF
TGTGCCAGCAGTTACTCCGAGGGAAACACTGAAGCTTTCTTT
>.|TRBV7-2|TRBD1|TRBJ1-5
CASSSGQGNQPQHF
TGTGCCAGCAGTTCCGGACAGGGTAATCAGCCCCAGCATTTT
>.|TRBV6-5|.|TRBJ2-2
CASSYHIVGELFF
TGTGCCAGCAGTTACCACATCGTCGGGGAGCTGTTTTTT
>once|TRBV6-5|TRBD2|TRBJ2-5
CASSTAYSGRETQYF
TGTGCCAGCAGTACGGCGTATAGCGGGAGGGAGACCCAGTACTTC
>.|TRBV27|.|TRBJ1-5
CASSLSGQGNQPQHF
TGTGCCAGCAGTTTATCAGGTCAGGGCAATCAGCCCCAGCATTTT
>.|TRBV6-1|.|TRBJ2-7
CASSEWLDNSGSYEQYF
TGTGCCAGCAGTGAATGGCTTGACAATAGTGGGTCCTACGAGCAGTACTTC
>.|TRBV4-2|TRBD2|TRBJ2-7
CASSSQREVTYEQYF
TGTGCCAGCAGCTCTCAGCGGGAGGTAACCTACGAGCAGTACTTC
>.|TRBV11-2|TRBD1|TRBJ2-7
CASSFSRDSSYEQYF
TGTGCCAGCAGCTTCAGCCGGGACAGCTCCTACGAGCAGTACTTC
>.|TRBV5-1|TRBD1|TRBJ2-3
CASSLEDRVTDTQYF
TGCGCCAGCAGCTTGGAGGACAGGGTTACAGATACGCAGTATTTT
>once|TRBV27|TRBD1|TRBJ2-1
CASRPTGLNNEQFF
TGTGCCAGCAGGCCGACAGGGTTAAACAATGAGCAGTTCTTC
>.|TRBV7-6|.|TRBJ2-7
CASSLSNYEQYF
TGTGCCAGCAGCTTATCCAACTACGAGCAGTACTTC
>.|TRBV6-5|TRBD1|TRBJ1-4
CASSRQGDNEKLFF
TGTGCCAGCAGTCGACAGGGAGATAATGAAAAACTGTTTTTT
>.|TRBV7-3|.|TRBJ2-1
CASTMGSGNEQFF
TGTGCCAGCACCATGGGTAGCGGCAATGAGCAGTTCTTC
>.|TRBV28|.|TRBJ1-1
CASSLRESEAFF
TGTGCCAGCAGTTTAAGGGAGTCTGAAGCTTTCTTT
>.|TRBV5-1|TRBD2|TRBJ2-7
CASTWASGSYEQYF
TGCGCCAGCACCTGGGCTAGCGGGAGTTACGAGCAGTACTTC
>.|TRBV30|.|TRBJ1-5
CAWSDQTGPQHF
TGTGCCTGGAGTGATCAGACGGGGCCCCAGCATTTT